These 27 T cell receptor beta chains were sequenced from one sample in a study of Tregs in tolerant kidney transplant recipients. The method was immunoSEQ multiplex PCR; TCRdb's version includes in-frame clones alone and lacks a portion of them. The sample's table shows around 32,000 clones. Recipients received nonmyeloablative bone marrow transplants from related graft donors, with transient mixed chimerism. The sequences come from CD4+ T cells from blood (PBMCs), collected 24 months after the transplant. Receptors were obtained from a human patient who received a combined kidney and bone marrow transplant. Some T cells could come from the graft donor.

The sequenced CDR3 bases are TGTGCCAGCAGCCAAGTGGGCGACAGGGTCTACGAG. Protein: CASSQVGDRVYE. The CDR3 in its entirety is CASSQVGDRVYEQYF. The rearrangement uses TRBV3-1 (or the pseudogene TRBV3-2) and TRBJ2-7; 7 nucleotides line up with TRBD1. The read comes to an end 3 residues before the CDR3 does, leaving the germline J gene to fill in the end. V shed 1 base and J 3 bases; nucleotides not matched to a gene: 6. Looked up from germline, CDR1 is LGHDT and CDR2 is YNNKEL (reference sequence). This CDR3 has 15 amino acids.

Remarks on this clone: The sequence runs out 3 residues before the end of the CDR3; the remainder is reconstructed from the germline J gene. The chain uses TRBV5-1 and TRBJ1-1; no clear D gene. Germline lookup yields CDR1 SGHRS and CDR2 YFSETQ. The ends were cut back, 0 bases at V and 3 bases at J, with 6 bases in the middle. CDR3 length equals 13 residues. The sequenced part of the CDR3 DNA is TGCGCCAGCAGCTTGGTTAGGGACACTGAA. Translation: CASSLVRDTE. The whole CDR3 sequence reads CASSLVRDTEAFF.

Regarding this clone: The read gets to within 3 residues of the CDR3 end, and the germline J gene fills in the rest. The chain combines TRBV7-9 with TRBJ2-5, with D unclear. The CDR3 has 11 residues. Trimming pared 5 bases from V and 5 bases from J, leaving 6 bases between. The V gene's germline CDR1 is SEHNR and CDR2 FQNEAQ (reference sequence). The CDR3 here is CASSNSETQYF. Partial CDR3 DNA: TGTGCCAGCAGCAATTCGGAGACC.

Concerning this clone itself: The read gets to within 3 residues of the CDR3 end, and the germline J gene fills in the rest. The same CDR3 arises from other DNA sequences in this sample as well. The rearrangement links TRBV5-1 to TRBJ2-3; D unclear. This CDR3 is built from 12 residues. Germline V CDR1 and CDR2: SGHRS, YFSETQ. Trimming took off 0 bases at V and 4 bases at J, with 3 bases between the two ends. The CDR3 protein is CASSLVADTQYF. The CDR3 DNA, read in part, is TGCGCCAGCAGCTTGGTAGCAGATACG.

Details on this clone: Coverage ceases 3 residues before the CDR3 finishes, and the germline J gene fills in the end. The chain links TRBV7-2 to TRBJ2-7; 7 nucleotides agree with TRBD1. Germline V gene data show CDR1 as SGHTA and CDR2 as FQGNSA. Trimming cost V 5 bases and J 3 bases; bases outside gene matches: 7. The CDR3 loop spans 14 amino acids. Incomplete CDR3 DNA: TGTGCCAGCAGCCCCGGGACAGCGAACTACGAG. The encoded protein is CASSPGTANYE. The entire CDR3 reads CASSPGTANYEQYF.

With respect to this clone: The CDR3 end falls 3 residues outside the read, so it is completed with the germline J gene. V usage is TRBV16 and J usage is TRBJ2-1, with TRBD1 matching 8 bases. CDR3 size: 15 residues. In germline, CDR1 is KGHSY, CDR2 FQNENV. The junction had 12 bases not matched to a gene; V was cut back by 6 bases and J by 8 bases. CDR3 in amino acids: CASRPTGGTGDEQFF. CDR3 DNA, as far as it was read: TGTGCCAGCAGACCCACAGGGGGTACAGGCGATGAG.

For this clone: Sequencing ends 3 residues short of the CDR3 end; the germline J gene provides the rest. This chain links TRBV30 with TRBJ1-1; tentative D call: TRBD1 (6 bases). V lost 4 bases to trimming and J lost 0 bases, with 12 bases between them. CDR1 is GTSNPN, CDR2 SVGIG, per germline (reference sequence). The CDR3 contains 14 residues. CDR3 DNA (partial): TGTGCCTGGACTAGGGGGTCGGTGAACACTGAA. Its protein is CAWTRGSVNTE. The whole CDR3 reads CAWTRGSVNTEAFF.

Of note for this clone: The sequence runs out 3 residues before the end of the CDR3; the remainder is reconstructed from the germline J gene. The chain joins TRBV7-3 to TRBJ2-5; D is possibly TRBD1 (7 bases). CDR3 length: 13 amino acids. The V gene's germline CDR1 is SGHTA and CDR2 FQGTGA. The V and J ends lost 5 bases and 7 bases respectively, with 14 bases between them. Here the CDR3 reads CASSTQGGATQYF. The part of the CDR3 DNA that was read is TGTGCCAGCAGCACCCAGGGGGGTGCGACC.

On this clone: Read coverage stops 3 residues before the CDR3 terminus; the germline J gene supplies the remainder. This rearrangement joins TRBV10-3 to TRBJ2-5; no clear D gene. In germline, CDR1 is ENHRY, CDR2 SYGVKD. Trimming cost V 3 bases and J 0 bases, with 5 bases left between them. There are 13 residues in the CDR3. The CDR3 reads CAISERDQETQYF. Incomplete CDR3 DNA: TGTGCCATCAGTGAAAGGGACCAAGAGACC.

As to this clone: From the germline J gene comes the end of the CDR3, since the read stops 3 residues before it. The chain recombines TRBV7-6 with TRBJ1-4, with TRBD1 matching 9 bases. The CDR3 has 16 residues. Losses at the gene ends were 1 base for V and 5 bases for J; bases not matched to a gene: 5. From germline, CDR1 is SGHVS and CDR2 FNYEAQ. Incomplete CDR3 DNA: TGTGCCAGCAGCTTAGTTTTGGGGACAGGGAATGAAAAA. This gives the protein CASSLVLGTGNEK. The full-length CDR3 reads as CASSLVLGTGNEKLFF. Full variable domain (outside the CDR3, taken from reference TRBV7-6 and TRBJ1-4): GAGVSQSPRYKVTKRGQDVALRCDPISGHVSLYWYRQALGQGPEFLTYFNYEAQQDKSGLPNDRFSAERPEGSISTLTIQRTEQRDSAMYRCASSLVLGTGNEKLFFGSGTQLSVL.

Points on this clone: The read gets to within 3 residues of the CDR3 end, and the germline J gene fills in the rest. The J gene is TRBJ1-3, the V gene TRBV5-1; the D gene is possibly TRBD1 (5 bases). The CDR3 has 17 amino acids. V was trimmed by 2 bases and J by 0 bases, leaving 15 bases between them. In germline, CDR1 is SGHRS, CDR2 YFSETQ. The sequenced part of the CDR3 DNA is TGCGCCAGCAGCTTAAACAGGCGATACGACTCTGGAAACACC. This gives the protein CASSLNRRYDSGNT. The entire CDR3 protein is CASSLNRRYDSGNTIYF.

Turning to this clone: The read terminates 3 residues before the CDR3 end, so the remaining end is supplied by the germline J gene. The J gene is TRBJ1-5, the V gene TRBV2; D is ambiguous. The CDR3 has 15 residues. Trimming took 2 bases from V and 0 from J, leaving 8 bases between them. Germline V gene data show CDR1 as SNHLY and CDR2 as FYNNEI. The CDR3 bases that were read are TGTGCCAGCAGTGAACTTCAGGTTAGCAATCAGCCC. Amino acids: CASSELQVSNQP. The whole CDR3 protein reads CASSELQVSNQPQHF.

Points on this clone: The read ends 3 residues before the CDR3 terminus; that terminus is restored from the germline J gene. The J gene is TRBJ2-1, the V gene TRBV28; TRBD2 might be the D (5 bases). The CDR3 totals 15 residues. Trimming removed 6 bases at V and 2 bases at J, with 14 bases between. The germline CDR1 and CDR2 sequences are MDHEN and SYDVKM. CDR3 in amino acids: CASSFKSGTYNEQFF. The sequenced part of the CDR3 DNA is TGTGCCAGCAGCTTTAAGAGCGGCACCTACAATGAG.

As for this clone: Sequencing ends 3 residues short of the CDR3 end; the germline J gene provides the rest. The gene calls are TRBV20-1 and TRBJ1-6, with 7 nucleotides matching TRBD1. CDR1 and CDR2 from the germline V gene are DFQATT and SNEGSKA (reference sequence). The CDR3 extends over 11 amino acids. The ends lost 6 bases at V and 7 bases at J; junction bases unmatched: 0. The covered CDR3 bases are TGCAGTGCGGGACAGAATTCACCC. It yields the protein CSAGQNSP. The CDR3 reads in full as CSAGQNSPLHF.

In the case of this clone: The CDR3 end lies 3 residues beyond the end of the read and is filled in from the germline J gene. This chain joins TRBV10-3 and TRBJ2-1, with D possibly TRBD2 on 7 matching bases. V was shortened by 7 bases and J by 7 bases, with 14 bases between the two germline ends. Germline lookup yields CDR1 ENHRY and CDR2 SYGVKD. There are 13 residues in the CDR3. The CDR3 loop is CAITGEGGNEQFF. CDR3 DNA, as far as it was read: TGTGCCATCACTGGGGAGGGGGGGAATGAG.

The DNA read from the CDR3 is TGCGCCAGCAGCTCCGACAGGGACACTGAA. Translation gives CASSSDRDTE. The whole CDR3 protein reads CASSSDRDTEAFF. V usage is TRBV5-1 and J usage is TRBJ1-1; TRBD1 matches at 7 bases. The read stops 3 residues short of the end of the CDR3; the missing end is completed from the germline J gene. Germline-derived CDR1 and CDR2 are SGHRS and YFSETQ. CDR3 length: 13 amino acids. V lost 3 bases and J lost 3; bases outside the gene matches: 2.

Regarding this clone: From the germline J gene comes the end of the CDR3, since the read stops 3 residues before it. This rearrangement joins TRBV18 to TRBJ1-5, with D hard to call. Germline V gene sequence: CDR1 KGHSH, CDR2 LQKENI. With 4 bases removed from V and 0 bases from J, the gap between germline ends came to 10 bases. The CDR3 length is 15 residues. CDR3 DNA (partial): TGTGCCAGCTCACTTTCCGACTATAGCAATCAGCCC. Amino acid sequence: CASSLSDYSNQP. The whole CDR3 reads CASSLSDYSNQPQHF.

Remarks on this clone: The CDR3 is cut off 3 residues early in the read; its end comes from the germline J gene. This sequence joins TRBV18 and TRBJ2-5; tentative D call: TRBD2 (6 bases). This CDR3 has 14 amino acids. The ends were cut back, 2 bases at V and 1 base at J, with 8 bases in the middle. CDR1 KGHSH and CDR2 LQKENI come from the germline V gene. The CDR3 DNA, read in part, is TGTGCCAGCTCACCAAACGGGGGCCAAGAGACC. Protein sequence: CASSPNGGQET. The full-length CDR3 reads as CASSPNGGQETQYF.

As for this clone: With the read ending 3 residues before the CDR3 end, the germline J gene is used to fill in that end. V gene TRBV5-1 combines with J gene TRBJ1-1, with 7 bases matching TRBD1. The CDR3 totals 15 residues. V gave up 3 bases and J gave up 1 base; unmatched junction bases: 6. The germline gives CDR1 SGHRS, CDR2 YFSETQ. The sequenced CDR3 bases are TGCGCCAGCAGCTACACAGGGGAAGGGAACACTGAA. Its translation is CASSYTGEGNTE. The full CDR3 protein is CASSYTGEGNTEAFF.

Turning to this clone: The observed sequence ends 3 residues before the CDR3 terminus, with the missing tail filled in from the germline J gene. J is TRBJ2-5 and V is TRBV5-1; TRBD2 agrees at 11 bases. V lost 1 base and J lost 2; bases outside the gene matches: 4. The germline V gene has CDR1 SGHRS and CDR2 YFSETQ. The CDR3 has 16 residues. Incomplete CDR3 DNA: TGCGCCAGCAGCTTGTTGGGACTAGCGGATCAAGAGACC. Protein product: CASSLLGLADQET. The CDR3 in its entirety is CASSLLGLADQETQYF.

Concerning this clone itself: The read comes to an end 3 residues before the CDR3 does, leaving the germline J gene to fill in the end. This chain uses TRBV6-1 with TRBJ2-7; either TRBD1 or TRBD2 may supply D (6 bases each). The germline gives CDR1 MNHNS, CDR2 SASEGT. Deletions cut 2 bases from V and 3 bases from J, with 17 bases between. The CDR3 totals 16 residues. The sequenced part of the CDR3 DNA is TGTGCCAGCAGTGAAAGGGCGGGACAAGAGGGCTACGAG. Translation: CASSERAGQEGYE. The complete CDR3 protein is CASSERAGQEGYEQYF.

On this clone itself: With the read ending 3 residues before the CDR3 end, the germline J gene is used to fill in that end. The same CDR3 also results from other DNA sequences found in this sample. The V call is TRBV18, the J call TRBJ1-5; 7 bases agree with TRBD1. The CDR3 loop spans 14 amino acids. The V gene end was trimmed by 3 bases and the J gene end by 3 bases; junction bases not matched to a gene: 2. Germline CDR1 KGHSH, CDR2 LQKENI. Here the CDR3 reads CASSPDRANQPQHF. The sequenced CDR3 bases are TGTGCCAGCTCACCCGACAGGGCCAATCAGCCC.

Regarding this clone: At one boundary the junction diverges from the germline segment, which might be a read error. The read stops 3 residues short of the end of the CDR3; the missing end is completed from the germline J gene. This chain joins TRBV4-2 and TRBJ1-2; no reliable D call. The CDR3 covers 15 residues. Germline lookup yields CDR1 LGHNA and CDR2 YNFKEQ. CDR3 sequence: CASSQDNRPNYGYTF. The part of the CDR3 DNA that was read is TGCGCCAGCAGCCAAGACAACAGACCCAACTATGGC.

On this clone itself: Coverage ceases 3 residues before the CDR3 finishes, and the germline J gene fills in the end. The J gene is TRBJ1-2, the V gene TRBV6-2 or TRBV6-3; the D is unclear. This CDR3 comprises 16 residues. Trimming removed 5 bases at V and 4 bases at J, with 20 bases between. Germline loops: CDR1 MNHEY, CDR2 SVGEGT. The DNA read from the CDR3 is TGTGCCAGCAGTACTACGGGGAAAGTTTCGGTCTATGGC. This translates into CASSTTGKVSVYG. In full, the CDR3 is CASSTTGKVSVYGYTF.

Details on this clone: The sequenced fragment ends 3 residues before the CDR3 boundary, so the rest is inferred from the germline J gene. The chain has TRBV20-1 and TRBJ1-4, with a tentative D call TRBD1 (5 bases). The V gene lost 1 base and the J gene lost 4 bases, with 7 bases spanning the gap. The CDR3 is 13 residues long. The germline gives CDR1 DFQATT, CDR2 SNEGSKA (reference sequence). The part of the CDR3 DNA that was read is TGCAGTGCTAGAGTAGGGGTTAATGAAAAA. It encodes CSARVGVNEK. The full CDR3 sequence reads CSARVGVNEKLFF.

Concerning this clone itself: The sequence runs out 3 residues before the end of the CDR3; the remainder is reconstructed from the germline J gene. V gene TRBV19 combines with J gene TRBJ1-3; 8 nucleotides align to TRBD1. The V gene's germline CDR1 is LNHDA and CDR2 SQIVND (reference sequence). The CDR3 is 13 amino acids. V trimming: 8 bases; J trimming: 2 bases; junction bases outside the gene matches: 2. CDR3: CASPTGAGNTIYF. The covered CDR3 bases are TGTGCCAGTCCGACAGGGGCTGGAAACACC.

The part of the CDR3 DNA that was read is TGCAGTGCCCCCCGGGCGGGAGTATCCTCTGGGGCCAACGTC. Translated, it gives CSAPRAGVSSGANV. The CDR3 in its entirety is CSAPRAGVSSGANVLTF. The rearrangement joins TRBV20-1 to TRBJ2-6; 7 positions match TRBD2. The read gets to within 3 residues of the CDR3 end, and the germline J gene fills in the rest. The CDR3 spans 17 residues. The J segment lost 0 bases and the V segment lost 6 bases, leaving 11 bases of the junction unmatched. Germline loops: CDR1 DFQATT, CDR2 SNEGSKA (reference sequence).